Presented here are 29 T cell receptor beta chains from one specimen sequenced in a study of control samples from healthy donors and cancer patients (TCRdb year 2020). The library was obtained by the immunoSEQ multiplex PCR assay. Imported from immuneACCESS, the table was reduced by TCRdb to in-frame sequences with V and J called. These copies leave out some clones; in studies compared against another copy, an unresolved V gene accounts for under half, and the cause of the remainder is not known. Across this sample there are about 73,000 clones, with about 95% seen only once. The top ten clonotypes cover roughly 6.2% of the sample. Sequencing used blood. These receptor sequences come from a middle-aged woman in good health.

This chain joins TRBV12-5 and TRBJ2-2; possible D gene TRBD2, 6 bases. CDR1 is LGHNT, CDR2 FRNRAP, per germline. V gave up 3 bases and J gave up 6 bases, with 17 bases separating them. The CDR3 spans 16 residues. The CDR3 reads CASGFTEGREPGELFF. The CDR3 nucleotides are TGTGCTAGTGGTTTTACGGAGGGGCGGGAACCCGGGGAGCTGTTTTTT.

CDR3 DNA: TGTGCCAGCAGTTACCATGACAGGAACACTGAAGCTTTCTTT. Residues: CASSYHDRNTEAFF. The gene calls are TRBV6-5 and TRBJ1-1; a weak D match, TRBD1 (5 bases). The CDR3 covers 14 residues. The V end was cut by 2 bases, the J end by 1 base, with 8 bases between. The V gene's germline CDR1 is MNHEY and CDR2 SVGAGI.

The chain is built from TRBV18 and TRBJ1-4, with no clear D. V lost 6 bases and J lost 0, with 14 bases in between. Germline V gene data show CDR1 as KGHSH and CDR2 as LQKENI. This CDR3 is built from 16 residues. CDR3 region: CASSPRTVATNEKLFF. DNA for the CDR3: TGTGCCAGCTCTCCCAGGACGGTTGCAACTAATGAAAAACTGTTTTTT. Based on the CDR3 plus reference TRBV18 and TRBJ1-4, the full variable domain is NAGVMQNPRHLVRRRGQEARLRCSPMKGHSHVYWYRQLPEEGLKFMVYLQKENIIDESGMPKERFSAEFPKEGPSILRIQQVVRGDSAAYFCASSPRTVATNEKLFFGSGTQLSVL.

The chain has TRBV11-2 and TRBJ2-1, with D tentatively TRBD1 (5 bases). This CDR3 comprises 16 residues. V was clipped by 4 bases and J by 0 bases, with 13 bases between them. Germline V gives CDR1 SGHAT, CDR2 FQNNGV. The CDR3 nucleotides read TGTGCCAGCAGCTCCATGACAGATAACTCCTACAATGAGCAGTTCTTC. Amino acids: CASSSMTDNSYNEQFF.

This chain joins TRBV5-1 and TRBJ2-7, with 7 bases aligning to TRBD2. The V and J ends lost 4 bases and 2 bases, in that order; junction bases with no gene match: 9. Germline V gene lookup returns CDR1 SGHRS and CDR2 YFSETQ. CDR3 size: 15 residues. CDR3 amino acids: CASSAMGGTTYEQYF. As DNA, the CDR3 is TGCGCCAGCAGCGCGATGGGGGGGACCACCTACGAGCAGTACTTC. Combining the CDR3 with reference TRBV5-1 and TRBJ2-7 gives the whole variable domain KAGVTQTPRYLIKTRGQQVTLSCSPISGHRSVSWYQQTPGQGLQFLFEYFSETQRNKGNFPGRFSGRQFSNSRSEMNVSTLELGDSALYLCASSAMGGTTYEQYFGPGTRLTVT.

The chain carries TRBV12-3 or TRBV12-4 and TRBJ1-2, with 9 bases lining up with TRBD1. This CDR3 is 13 amino acids long. V was pared by 6 bases and J by 7 bases, with 6 bases of the junction left unmatched. The DNA for the CDR3 is TGTGCCAGCAGAAGGACAGGGGCGGTTGGCTACACCTTC. It yields the protein CASRRTGAVGYTF.

This rearrangement joins TRBV4-1 to TRBJ1-1; possibly TRBD1 for D (5 bases). CDR1 is MGHRA, CDR2 YSYEKL, per germline. V was pared by 0 bases and J by 0 bases, with 17 bases between. The CDR3 sequence is 18 residues long. CDR3 sequence reads: CASSQDDRYDYLNTEAFF. CDR3 DNA: TGCGCCAGCAGCCAAGATGACAGATACGACTATTTGAACACTGAAGCTTTCTTT.

The chain recombines TRBV11-1 with TRBJ2-5; a weak D match, TRBD2 (6 bases). The germline gives CDR1 SGHAT, CDR2 FQDESV (reference sequence). V lost 4 bases, J lost 7 bases, and 19 bases lay in between. The CDR3 has 15 amino acids. The CDR3 DNA follows: TGTGCCAGCAGCTCCGGGAGAACTAGTTGGGGGACCCAGTACTTC. It yields the protein CASSSGRTSWGTQYF. The variable domain in full, with the rest retrieved from reference TRBV11-1 and TRBJ2-5, is EAEVAQSPRYKITEKSQAVAFWCDPISGHATLYWYRQILGQGPELLVQFQDESVVDDSQLPKDRFSAERLKGVDSTLKIQPAELGDSAMYLCASSSGRTSWGTQYFGPGTRLLVL.

The genes are TRBV30 and TRBJ2-7; TRBD1 is a possible D gene (6 bases). The V gene's germline CDR1 is GTSNPN and CDR2 SVGIG (reference sequence). This CDR3 has 11 residues. V was cut by 6 bases and J by 6 bases, with 12 bases left in between. The CDR3 nucleotides are TGTGCCTGCCGGGGCAGGGGCGAGCAGTACTTC. As protein: CACRGRGEQYF.

The chain recombines TRBV27 with TRBJ2-1; no clear D. Trimming pared 8 bases from V and 2 bases from J, leaving 7 bases between. This CDR3 spans 12 amino acids. Germline CDR1 MNHEY, CDR2 SMNVEV (reference sequence). CDR3 in DNA: TGTGCCAGCGGAATTCCCTACAATGAGCAGTTCTTC. This translates into CASGIPYNEQFF.

The chain links TRBV19 to TRBJ1-2; D is undetermined. CDR1 LNHDA and CDR2 SQIVND come from the germline V gene (reference sequence). There are 14 residues in the CDR3. The V end lost 3 bases, the J end lost 0 bases, and 8 bases lay between the germline ends. CDR3 DNA: TGTGCCAGTAGTATTTCAGCGCCTAACTATGGCTACACCTTC. It translates to CASSISAPNYGYTF.

This clone has just a few counts. V usage is TRBV6-5 and J usage is TRBJ1-3; D is unclear. The germline V gene has CDR1 MNHEY and CDR2 SVGAGI. V was trimmed by 7 bases and J by 0 bases, leaving 10 bases between them. The length of the CDR3 is 14 residues. The DNA for the CDR3 is TGTGCCAGCAACAGAAGGGCCTCTGGAAACACCATATATTTT. Translation gives CASNRRASGNTIYF.

This chain joins TRBV3-1 (or the pseudogene TRBV3-2) and TRBJ2-3; 11 bases are a match to TRBD2. The germline V gene encodes CDR1 LGHDT and CDR2 YNNKEL (reference sequence). Trimming removed 1 base from V and 5 bases from J; junction bases left unmatched: 17. The CDR3 is made up of 20 amino acids. The CDR3 sequence: CASSQVGLASGGRDVDTQYF. CDR3 nucleotides: TGTGCCAGCAGCCAAGTAGGGTTGGCTAGCGGGGGGCGAGACGTAGATACGCAGTATTTT.

The chain employs TRBV19 and TRBJ2-1; 11 bases map to TRBD2. Looked up from germline, CDR1 is LNHDA and CDR2 is SQIVND (reference sequence). The V and J ends lost 3 bases and 4 bases, in that order; junction bases with no gene match: 5. The CDR3 loop spans 16 amino acids. CDR3 coding DNA: TGTGCCAGTAGTATCTTAGCGGGAGGGCCTTACAATGAGCAGTTCTTC. Protein product: CASSILAGGPYNEQFF.

The CDR3 reads CASSLGNTIYF. As DNA, the CDR3 is TGTGCCAGCAGCCTCGGGAACACCATATATTTT. J is TRBJ1-3 and V is TRBV11-3; D is unclear. Germline CDR1 and CDR2: SGHNT and YENEEA. This CDR3 has 11 residues. V lost 5 bases and J lost 7, with 6 bases in between. Looking up the rest from reference TRBV11-3 and TRBJ1-3 gives the full variable domain: EAGVVQSPRYKIIEKKQPVAFWCNPISGHNTLYWYLQNLGQGPELLIRYENEEAVDDSQLPKDRFSAERLKGVDSTLKIQPAELGDSAVYLCASSLGNTIYFGEGSWLTVV.

The chain joins TRBV6-2 or TRBV6-3 to TRBJ1-4; D ambiguous. V dropped 4 bases and J dropped 0 bases, with 9 bases sitting between them. Germline loops: CDR1 MNHEY, CDR2 SVGEGT. This CDR3 is built from 15 residues. The CDR3 coding sequence is TGTGCCAGCAGTTCAGAAGAGTCAACTAATGAAAAACTGTTTTTT. It specifies CASSSEESTNEKLFF.

The J gene is TRBJ1-4, the V gene TRBV9; a weak D match, TRBD1 (6 bases). This CDR3 comprises 16 residues. The V gene's germline CDR1 is SGDLS and CDR2 YYNGEE. The V gene lost 1 base and the J gene lost 5 bases, with 15 bases spanning the gap. DNA of the CDR3: TGTGCCAGCAGCGTATCAGATTGGGGGGCAAATGAAAAACTGTTTTTT. Encoded protein: CASSVSDWGANEKLFF.

This sequence joins TRBV2 and TRBJ2-3, with a tentative D call TRBD2 (7 bases). The CDR3 is 14 amino acids. Trimming took off 5 bases at V and 2 bases at J, with 11 bases between the two ends. Per germline, CDR1 SNHLY and CDR2 FYNNEI. The CDR3 DNA sequence: TGTGCCAGCAGTAAGGGGGACTACACAGATACGCAGTATTTT. Its translation is CASSKGDYTDTQYF.

This clone occurred once. V gene TRBV5-1 combines with J gene TRBJ2-5; 7 nucleotides agree with TRBD1. CDR3 length: 14 amino acids. Germline CDR1 reads SGHRS; CDR2 reads YFSETQ. Losses at the gene ends were 4 bases for V and 1 base for J; bases not matched to a gene: 4. DNA for the CDR3: TGCGCCAGCAGCGCCAGGGGGTCCCAAGAGACCCAGTACTTC. It specifies CASSARGSQETQYF.

This chain uses TRBV3-1 (or the pseudogene TRBV3-2) with TRBJ1-6; D gene ambiguous. CDR3 size: 15 residues. Trimming removed 2 bases at V and 1 base at J, with 6 bases between. The germline V gene encodes CDR1 LGHDT and CDR2 YNNKEL (reference sequence). In DNA, the CDR3 is TGTGCCAGCAGCCAAAAGGGTTCCTATAATTCACCCCTCCACTTT. It is translated as CASSQKGSYNSPLHF.

J is TRBJ2-7 and V is TRBV19, with D perhaps TRBD1 (6 bases). There are 14 residues in the CDR3. Germline V gene data show CDR1 as LNHDA and CDR2 as SQIVND (reference sequence). V was trimmed by 5 bases and J by 4 bases, leaving 15 bases between them. The CDR3: CASSYTGLWYEQYF. CDR3 nucleotides: TGTGCCAGTAGTTATACAGGGCTTTGGTACGAGCAGTACTTC.

This chain links TRBV18 with TRBJ1-1; possible D gene TRBD1, 5 bases. From germline, CDR1 is KGHSH and CDR2 LQKENI. Trimming shortened V by 0 bases and J by 2 bases, and 7 bases separated the two germline ends. CDR3 length equals 14 residues. CDR3 sequence reads: CASSPPWDNTEAFF. CDR3 coding DNA: TGTGCCAGCTCACCACCTTGGGACAACACTGAAGCTTTCTTT.

The chain is built from TRBV11-3 and TRBJ1-4, with D perhaps TRBD1 (6 bases). Germline V gene sequence: CDR1 SGHNT, CDR2 YENEEA. The V and J ends lost 5 bases and 8 bases respectively, with 15 bases between them. The CDR3 length is 14 residues. The CDR3 loop is CASSPRGQGEKLFF. The CDR3 DNA sequence: TGTGCCAGCAGCCCGAGAGGGCAGGGGGAAAAACTGTTTTTT.

The chain links TRBV6-6 to TRBJ2-7; no firm D call. Trimming took 1 base from V and 6 from J, leaving 4 bases between them. The CDR3 loop spans 11 amino acids. Germline V gives CDR1 MNHNY, CDR2 SVGAGI (reference sequence). The CDR3 is CASSYYPEQYF. CDR3 nucleotide sequence: TGTGCCAGCAGTTACTACCCCGAGCAGTACTTC.

The V and J genes are TRBV6-2 or TRBV6-3 and TRBJ2-3; no clear D. With 5 bases removed from V and 3 bases from J, the gap between germline ends came to 3 bases. CDR1 and CDR2 (germline): MNHEY, SVGEGT. This CDR3 is built from 11 residues. CDR3 amino acids: CASSKTDTQYF. CDR3 DNA: TGTGCCAGCAGTAAAACAGATACGCAGTATTTT.

This rearrangement joins TRBV2 to TRBJ1-4; D not resolved. The germline V gene has CDR1 SNHLY and CDR2 FYNNEI. This CDR3 contains 12 residues. Trimming cost V 7 bases and J 7 bases, with 10 bases left between them. The CDR3 loop is CASNRGSEKLFF. The CDR3 nucleotides are TGTGCCAGCAACCGTGGAAGTGAAAAACTGTTTTTT.

V gene TRBV5-1 combines with J gene TRBJ2-3, with D possibly matching TRBD2 (7 bases). This CDR3 has 17 residues. V gave up 7 bases and J gave up 3 bases, with 24 bases separating them. In germline, CDR1 is SGHRS, CDR2 YFSETQ. The CDR3 is CASLERPGGFGTDTQYF. CDR3 nucleotides: TGCGCCAGCCTCGAACGCCCGGGGGGCTTTGGTACAGATACGCAGTATTTT.

The chain is built from TRBV5-1 and TRBJ1-1, with D tentatively TRBD1 (5 bases). The germline V gene encodes CDR1 SGHRS and CDR2 YFSETQ. Trimming removed 4 bases at V and 0 bases at J, with 10 bases between. This CDR3 spans 14 amino acids. CDR3 coding DNA: TGCGCCAGCAGCACAGGACTTATGAACACTGAAGCTTTCTTT. Translation: CASSTGLMNTEAFF.

This clone was counted between two and nine times. The chain has TRBV30 and TRBJ1-6, with D perhaps TRBD1 (5 bases). Trimming took 5 bases from V and 8 from J, leaving 22 bases between them. CDR3 size: 16 residues. Per germline, CDR1 GTSNPN and CDR2 SVGIG (reference sequence). CDR3 protein: CAWATGDLKGYSPLHF. The CDR3 region has the DNA TGTGCCTGGGCCACCGGGGATTTAAAGGGGTATTCACCCCTCCACTTT. The whole variable domain, filled in from reference TRBV30 and TRBJ1-6, reads SQTIHQWPATLVQPVGSPLSLECTVEGTSNPNLYWYRQAAGRGLQLLFYSVGIGQISSEVPQNLSASRPQDRQFILSSKKLLLSDSGFYLCAWATGDLKGYSPLHFGNGTRLTVT.